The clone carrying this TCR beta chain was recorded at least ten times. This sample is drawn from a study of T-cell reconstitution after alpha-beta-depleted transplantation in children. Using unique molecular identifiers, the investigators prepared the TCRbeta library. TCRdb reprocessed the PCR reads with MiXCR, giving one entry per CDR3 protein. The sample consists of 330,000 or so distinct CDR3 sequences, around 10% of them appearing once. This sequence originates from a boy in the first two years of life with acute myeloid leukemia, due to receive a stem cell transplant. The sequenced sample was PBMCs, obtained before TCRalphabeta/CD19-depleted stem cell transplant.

The CDR3 is CASSLYRETIQYF. CDR3 nucleotides: TGTGCCAGCAGCTTATACAGGGAAACCATTCAGTACTTC. V and J are TRBV7-3 and TRBJ2-4, with D tentatively TRBD1 (6 bases). Trimming cost V 2 bases and J 9 bases, with 11 bases left between them. CDR1 is SGHTA, CDR2 FQGTGA, per germline. This CDR3 contains 13 residues. The whole variable domain, filled in from reference TRBV7-3 and TRBJ2-4, reads GAGVSQTPSNKVTEKGKYVELRCDPISGHTALYWYRQSLGQGPEFLIYFQGTGAADDSGLPNDRFFAVRPEGSVSTLKIQRTERGDSAVYLCASSLYRETIQYFGAGTRLSVL.